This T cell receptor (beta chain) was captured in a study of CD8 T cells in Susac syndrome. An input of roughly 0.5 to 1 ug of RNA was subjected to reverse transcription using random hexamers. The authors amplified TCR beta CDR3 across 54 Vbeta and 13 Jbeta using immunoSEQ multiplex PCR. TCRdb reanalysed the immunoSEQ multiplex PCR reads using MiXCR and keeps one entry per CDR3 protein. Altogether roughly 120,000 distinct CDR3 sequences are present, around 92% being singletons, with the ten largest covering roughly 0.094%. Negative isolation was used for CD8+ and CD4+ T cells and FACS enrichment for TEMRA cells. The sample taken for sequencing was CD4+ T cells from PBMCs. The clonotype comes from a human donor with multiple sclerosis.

CDR3 in DNA: TGTGCCAGCAGTTTACGGGATACGCAGTATTTT. Amino acid sequence: CASSLRDTQYF. The V call is TRBV12-3 or TRBV12-4, the J call TRBJ2-3, with D hard to call. The CDR3 extends over 11 amino acids. V dropped 2 bases and J dropped 6 bases, with 3 bases sitting between them.